This T cell receptor (beta chain) was observed in a study of tumor and adjacent non-tumor tissue in lung cancer. Study observations and caveats: Normal lung showed higher cumulative top 100 clone frequency than tumor.

No cell sorting was done before RNA was extracted from the tissue. Distant lung tissue was collected more than 3 cm away from the tumor edge. Donors were chemotherapy-naive, newly diagnosed lung cancer surgical patients in China, August–late 2014. A modified ARM-PCR protocol with three rounds of nested PCR amplified TCRbeta. MiXCR, run by TCRdb on the multiplex PCR reads, gives a single entry per CDR3 protein. The sample lists 100,000 or so distinct CDR3 sequences, less than 75% occurring once. About this clonotype: The antigen remains undetermined. At one boundary the junction diverges from the germline segment, which might be a read error.

From germline, CDR1 is SGHAT and CDR2 FQNNGV. This CDR3 spans 14 amino acids. J is TRBJ2-3 and V is TRBV11-2; the D is unclear. The source is a man aged 25 to 40 with non-small cell lung cancer. The sequenced sample was distant non-tumor lung tissue. CDR3 protein: CASSLGSGTDMQYF. DNA for the CDR3: TGTGCCAGCAGCCTAGGATCGGGCACAGATATGCAGTATTTT.